The 19 T cell receptor beta chains reported below all come from one sample, sequenced in a study of blood T cell repertoires in COVID-19 (TCRdb year 2020). Library preparation was by the immunoSEQ multiplex PCR assay. TCRdb's version of the immuneACCESS table is confined to in-frame rearrangements and falls short of the full clone set. An unresolved V gene accounts for under half of the shortfall where checked; the remainder is of unknown origin. The table for this sample lists 200,000 to 250,000 clones; roughly 83% of them were counted only once. Of the sample, about 1.3% falls within the top ten clones. Sequencing was carried out using PBMCs or T cells enriched from blood (not recorded which). The receptors stem from a middle-aged woman with acute COVID-19.

The chain employs TRBV5-1 and TRBJ1-1, with 11 bases aligning to TRBD1. Germline V gene lookup returns CDR1 SGHRS and CDR2 YFSETQ. The CDR3 has 12 residues. V lost 4 bases and J lost 10; bases outside the gene matches: 3. The CDR3: CASSPGQGVAFF. The CDR3 DNA is TGCGCCAGCAGCCCGGGACAGGGGGTAGCTTTCTTT.

V is TRBV12-3 or TRBV12-4 and J is TRBJ2-4; 8 bases map to TRBD1. The CDR3 loop spans 13 amino acids. V trimming: 8 bases; J trimming: 11 bases; junction bases outside the gene matches: 11. CDR3 region: CASGGQGGVVQYF. The CDR3 DNA is TGTGCCAGCGGCGGACAGGGAGGAGTAGTTCAGTACTTC.

The gene calls are TRBV24-1 and TRBJ2-3; the D gene is possibly TRBD2 (6 bases). Germline V gene data show CDR1 as KGHDR and CDR2 as SFDVKD. The CDR3 sequence is 14 residues long. Trimming pared 0 bases from V and 6 bases from J, leaving 9 bases between. The CDR3 protein is CATSDLGGVDTQYF. CDR3 in DNA: TGTGCCACCAGTGATTTGGGAGGGGTCGATACGCAGTATTTT.

This clone appeared a few times. This CDR3 reads CASSSGLADDEQFF. The CDR3 region has the DNA TGTGCCAGCAGCTCGGGACTAGCCGATGATGAGCAGTTCTTC. The rearrangement links TRBV2 to TRBJ2-1; 9 bases match TRBD2. J gave up 8 bases and V 6 bases, and 8 bases lay outside the gene matches. This CDR3 is 14 amino acids long. CDR1 and CDR2 from the germline V gene are SNHLY and FYNNEI. Combining the CDR3 with reference TRBV2 and TRBJ2-1 gives the whole variable domain EPEVTQTPSHQVTQMGQEVILRCVPISNHLYFYWYRQILGQKVEFLVSFYNNEISEKSEIFDDQFSVERPDGSNFTLKIRSTKLEDSAMYFCASSSGLADDEQFFGPGTRLTVL.

This chain uses TRBV6-5 with TRBJ2-5; D uncertain. Trimming shortened V by 1 base and J by 5 bases, and 17 bases separated the two germline ends. The CDR3 covers 16 residues. Germline V gene lookup returns CDR1 MNHEY and CDR2 SVGAGI. The CDR3 here is CASSYFKSAPGETQYF. For the CDR3, the DNA is TGTGCCAGCAGTTACTTTAAGAGTGCCCCGGGTGAGACCCAGTACTTC.

The V call is TRBV5-6, the J call TRBJ2-7; possible D gene TRBD2, 7 bases. The CDR3 loop spans 16 amino acids. Germline CDR1 SGHDT, CDR2 YYEEEE. Trimming shortened V by 4 bases and J by 2 bases, and 19 bases separated the two germline ends. As DNA, the CDR3 is TGTGCCAGCAGCCGGGGTCGCGGGGGCCAAACCTACGAGCAGTACTTC. This sequence encodes CASSRGRGGQTYEQYF.

V usage is TRBV4-1 and J usage is TRBJ1-5; tentative D call: TRBD1 (5 bases). The CDR3 sequence is 13 residues long. V lost 4 bases to trimming and J lost 3 bases, with 7 bases between them. Per the germline V gene, CDR1 is MGHRA and CDR2 is YSYEKL. The CDR3 nucleotides read TGCGCCAGCAGCCGGGGGGTCAATCAGCCCCAGCATTTT. It yields the protein CASSRGVNQPQHF.

The rearrangement links TRBV9 to TRBJ1-6; perhaps TRBD1 as D (6 bases). In germline, CDR1 is SGDLS, CDR2 YYNGEE. Trimming removed 0 bases from V and 7 bases from J, with 11 bases in between. This CDR3 contains 15 residues. The CDR3 DNA sequence: TGTGCCAGCAGCGTAGTGGGACACATAAATTCACCCCTCCACTTT. This sequence encodes CASSVVGHINSPLHF.

The chain couples TRBV5-6 to TRBJ1-6; TRBD1 aligns across 8 bases. Trimming took 4 bases from V and 10 from J; bases not matched to a gene: 7. This CDR3 spans 14 amino acids. Germline V gene sequence: CDR1 SGHDT, CDR2 YYEEEE. The CDR3 DNA is TGTGCCAGCAGCATTCCAGGGGACAGGTCACCCCTCCACTTT. This gives the protein CASSIPGDRSPLHF.

The V gene is TRBV2, the J gene TRBJ2-5; unclear D gene. V was clipped by 2 bases and J by 3 bases, with 10 bases between them. Germline assignment: CDR1 SNHLY and CDR2 FYNNEI. The CDR3 runs to 14 residues. The CDR3 bases are TGTGCCAGCAGTGAACCGCACGGAGAAGAGACCCAGTACTTC. This encodes CASSEPHGEETQYF. Filled out from reference TRBV2 and TRBJ2-5, the complete variable domain reads EPEVTQTPSHQVTQMGQEVILRCVPISNHLYFYWYRQILGQKVEFLVSFYNNEISEKSEIFDDQFSVERPDGSNFTLKIRSTKLEDSAMYFCASSEPHGEETQYFGPGTRLLVL.

J is TRBJ1-5 and V is TRBV27; TRBD1 agrees at 8 bases. J lost 8 bases, V lost 6 bases, and 6 bases had no gene match. Per the germline V gene, CDR1 is MNHEY and CDR2 is SMNVEV (reference sequence). The length of the CDR3 is 13 residues. In nucleotides, the CDR3 is TGTGCCAGCAGAAACAGGGGGATTGAGCCCCAGCATTTT. Translating it yields CASRNRGIEPQHF.

The rearrangement joins TRBV27 to TRBJ2-3, with TRBD2 matching over 10 bases. CDR1 MNHEY and CDR2 SMNVEV come from the germline V gene (reference sequence). This CDR3 is built from 17 residues. The J segment lost 4 bases and the V segment lost 7 bases, leaving 14 bases of the junction unmatched. This CDR3 is CASKELAGVIVADTQYF. The CDR3 DNA is TGTGCCAGCAAAGAGCTAGCGGGAGTCATAGTGGCAGATACGCAGTATTTT.

This clone came up once. The chain combines TRBV7-2 with TRBJ1-6; possibly TRBD1 for D (5 bases). This CDR3 spans 14 amino acids. The germline CDR1 and CDR2 sequences are SGHTA and FQGNSA. V was trimmed by 4 bases and J by 10 bases, leaving 14 bases between them. CDR3 DNA: TGTGCCAGCAGCTCCCGGGACTCTGGGTCACCCCTCCACTTT. Translated, it gives CASSSRDSGSPLHF.

CDR3 in DNA: TGTGCCAGCAGCCTAAAGACAGGGTCCAATTCACCCCTCCACTTT. This sequence encodes CASSLKTGSNSPLHF. The chain carries TRBV3-1 (or the pseudogene TRBV3-2) and TRBJ1-6; 7 bases map to TRBD1. V lost 4 bases and J lost 7; bases outside the gene matches: 7. The CDR3 consists of 15 residues. Germline values: CDR1 LGHDT, CDR2 YNNKEL (reference sequence).

This chain joins TRBV11-3 and TRBJ2-1, with D unclear. The germline gives CDR1 SGHNT, CDR2 YENEEA. V was cut by 5 bases and J by 5 bases, with 10 bases left in between. This CDR3 is built from 13 residues. Written as DNA, the CDR3 is TGTGCCAGCAGCGAGGCGGTACACAATGAGCAGTTCTTC. It codes for CASSEAVHNEQFF.

In DNA, the CDR3 is TGTGCCAGCAGCCAAGGGACAGCCAATAATTCACCCCTCCACTTT. This codes for CASSQGTANNSPLHF. V is TRBV7-3 and J is TRBJ1-6; 7 positions agree with TRBD1. The germline V gene encodes CDR1 SGHTA and CDR2 FQGTGA. J gave up 5 bases and V 5 bases, and 6 bases lay outside the gene matches. CDR3 size: 15 residues.

The rearrangement links TRBV5-4 to TRBJ1-2, with TRBD1 as a possible D gene (5 bases). The germline V gene has CDR1 SGHNT and CDR2 YYREEE (reference sequence). Trimming removed 4 bases from V and 4 bases from J, with 23 bases in between. The CDR3 loop spans 17 amino acids. For the CDR3, the DNA is TGTGCCAGCAGCCGACAACAGGTTCAACCTCCATCCTATGGCTACACCTTC. It yields the protein CASSRQQVQPPSYGYTF. The variable domain in full, with the rest retrieved from reference TRBV5-4 and TRBJ1-2, is ETGVTQSPTHLIKTRGQQVTLRCSSQSGHNTVSWYQQALGQGPQFIFQYYREEENGRGNFPPRFSGLQFPNYSSELNVNALELDDSALYLCASSRQQVQPPSYGYTFGSGTRLTVV.

The chain couples TRBV11-2 to TRBJ2-2; possible D gene TRBD2, 5 bases. V gave up 3 bases and J gave up 2 bases, with 7 bases separating them. Germline loops: CDR1 SGHAT, CDR2 FQNNGV. The CDR3 runs to 14 residues. The CDR3 DNA follows: TGTGCCAGCAGCTTTTCTAGCAACACCGGGGAGCTGTTTTTT. Translating gives CASSFSSNTGELFF.

The rearrangement uses TRBV7-2 and TRBJ2-3; 8 nucleotides match TRBD1. CDR1 SGHTA and CDR2 FQGNSA come from the germline V gene. The J segment lost 11 bases and the V segment lost 1 base, leaving 8 bases of the junction unmatched. This CDR3 has 14 amino acids. CDR3 sequence: CASSLGHPTGEQYF. For the CDR3, the DNA is TGTGCCAGCAGCTTAGGGCACCCGACAGGGGAGCAGTATTTT. Full variable domain (remainder filled in from reference TRBV7-2 and TRBJ2-3): GAGVSQSPSNKVTEKGKDVELRCDPISGHTALYWYRQSLGQGLEFLIYFQGNSAPDKSGLPSDRFSAERTGGSVSTLTIQRTQQEDSAVYLCASSLGHPTGEQYFGPGTRLTVL.